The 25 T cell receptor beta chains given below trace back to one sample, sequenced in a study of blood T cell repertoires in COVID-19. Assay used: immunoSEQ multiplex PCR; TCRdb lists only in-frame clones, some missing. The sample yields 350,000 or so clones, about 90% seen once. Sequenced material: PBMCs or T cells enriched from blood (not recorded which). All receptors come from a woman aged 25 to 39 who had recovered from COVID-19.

Here the CDR3 DNA reads TGTGCCAGCAGTGAATTCGGGGGGGCGGCTAGGAATGAGCAGTTCTTC. Amino acids: CASSEFGGAARNEQFF. This chain connects TRBV6-1 to TRBJ2-1; 8 nucleotides align to TRBD2. The CDR3 is made up of 16 amino acids. V was pared by 2 bases and J by 7 bases, with 10 bases of the junction left unmatched. From germline, CDR1 is MNHNS and CDR2 SASEGT.

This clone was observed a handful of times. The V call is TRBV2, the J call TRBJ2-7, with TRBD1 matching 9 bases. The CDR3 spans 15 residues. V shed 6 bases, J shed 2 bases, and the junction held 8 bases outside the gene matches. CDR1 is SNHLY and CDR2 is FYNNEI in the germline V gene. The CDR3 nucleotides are TGTGCCAGCAGGTCCACAGGGGGCCAACCCTACGAGCAGTACTTC. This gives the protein CASRSTGGQPYEQYF.

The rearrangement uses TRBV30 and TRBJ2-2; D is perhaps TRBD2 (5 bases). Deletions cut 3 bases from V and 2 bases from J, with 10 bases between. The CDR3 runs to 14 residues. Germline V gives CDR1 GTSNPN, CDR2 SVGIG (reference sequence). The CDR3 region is CAWSGVDNTGELFF. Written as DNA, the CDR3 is TGTGCCTGGAGCGGGGTAGACAACACCGGGGAGCTGTTTTTT.

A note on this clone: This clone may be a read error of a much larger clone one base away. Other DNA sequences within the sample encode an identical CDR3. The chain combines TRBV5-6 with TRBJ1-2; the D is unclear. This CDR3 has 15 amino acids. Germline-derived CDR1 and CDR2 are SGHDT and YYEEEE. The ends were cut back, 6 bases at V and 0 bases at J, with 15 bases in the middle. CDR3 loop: CASTGERRANYGYTF. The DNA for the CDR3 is TGTGCCAGCACTGGGGAGCGGAGGGCTAACTATGGCTACACCTTC.

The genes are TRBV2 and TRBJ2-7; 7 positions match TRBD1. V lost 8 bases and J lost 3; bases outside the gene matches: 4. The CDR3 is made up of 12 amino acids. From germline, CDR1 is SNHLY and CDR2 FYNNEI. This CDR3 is CASRNRGYEQYF. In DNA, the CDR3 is TGTGCCAGCCGGAACAGGGGCTACGAGCAGTACTTC.

The CDR3 reads CSVAPGQDSYEQYF. The CDR3 DNA is TGCAGCGTTGCGCCGGGACAGGACTCCTACGAGCAGTACTTC. V usage is TRBV29-1 and J usage is TRBJ2-7; 8 nucleotides line up with TRBD1. There are 14 residues in the CDR3. Losses at the gene ends were 4 bases for V and 0 bases for J; bases not matched to a gene: 5. Germline V gene lookup returns CDR1 SQVTM and CDR2 ANQGSEA.

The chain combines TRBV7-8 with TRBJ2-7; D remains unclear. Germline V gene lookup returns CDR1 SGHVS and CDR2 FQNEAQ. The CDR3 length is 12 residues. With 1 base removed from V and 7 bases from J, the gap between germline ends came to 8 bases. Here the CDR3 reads CASSLVSLEQYF. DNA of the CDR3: TGTGCCAGCAGCTTAGTGAGTTTAGAGCAGTACTTC.

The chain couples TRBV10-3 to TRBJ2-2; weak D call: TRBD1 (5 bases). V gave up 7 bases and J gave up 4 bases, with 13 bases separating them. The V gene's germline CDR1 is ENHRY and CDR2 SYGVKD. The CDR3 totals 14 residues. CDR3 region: CAIKVGVTTGELFF. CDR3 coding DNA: TGTGCCATCAAGGTAGGGGTAACCACCGGGGAGCTGTTTTTT.

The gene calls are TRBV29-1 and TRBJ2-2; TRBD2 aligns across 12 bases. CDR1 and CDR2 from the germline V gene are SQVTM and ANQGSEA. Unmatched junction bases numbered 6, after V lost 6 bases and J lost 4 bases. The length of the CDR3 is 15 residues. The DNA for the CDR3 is TGCAGCGTGCACCTAGCGGGGGGGCTCACCGGGGAGCTGTTTTTT. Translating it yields CSVHLAGGLTGELFF.

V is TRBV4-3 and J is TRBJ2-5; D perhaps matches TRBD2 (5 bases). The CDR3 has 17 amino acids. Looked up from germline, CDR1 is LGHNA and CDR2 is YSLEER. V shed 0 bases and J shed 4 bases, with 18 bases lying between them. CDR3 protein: CASSQDLVGSRGETQYF. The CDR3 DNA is TGCGCCAGCAGCCAAGATTTGGTAGGCAGCCGGGGAGAGACCCAGTACTTC.

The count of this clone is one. The CDR3 DNA is TGTGCCGGCCGGGACAGGGGATCCTACGAGCAGTACTTC. This translates into CAGRDRGSYEQYF. This chain links TRBV28 with TRBJ2-7; 10 bases are a match to TRBD1. CDR1 is MDHEN and CDR2 is SYDVKM in the germline V gene. This CDR3 comprises 13 residues. J gave up 1 base and V 11 bases, and 5 bases lay outside the gene matches.

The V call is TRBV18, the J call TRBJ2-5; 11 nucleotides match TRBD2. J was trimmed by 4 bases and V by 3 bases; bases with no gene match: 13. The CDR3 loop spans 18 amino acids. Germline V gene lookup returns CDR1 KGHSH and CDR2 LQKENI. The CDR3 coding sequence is TGTGCCAGCTCACCGCTCGGCGGGACTAGCGGCACTATAGAGACCCAGTACTTC. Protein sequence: CASSPLGGTSGTIETQYF.

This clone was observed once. The CDR3 nucleotides are TGTGCCAGCAGTTTGTCCGGGGACTATCCCCAGCATTTT. Its translation is CASSLSGDYPQHF. This chain links TRBV12-3 or TRBV12-4 with TRBJ1-5; D possibly corresponds to TRBD1 (5 bases). Between the trimmed V and J ends, which lost 3 bases and 10 bases, there was a span of 13 bases. CDR3 length: 13 amino acids.

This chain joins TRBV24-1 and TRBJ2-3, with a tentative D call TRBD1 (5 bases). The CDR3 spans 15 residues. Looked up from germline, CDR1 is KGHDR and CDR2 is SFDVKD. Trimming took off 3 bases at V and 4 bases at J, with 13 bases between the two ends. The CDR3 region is CATSDDRRVSDTQYF. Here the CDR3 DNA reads TGTGCCACCAGTGATGATCGCAGGGTCTCAGATACGCAGTATTTT.

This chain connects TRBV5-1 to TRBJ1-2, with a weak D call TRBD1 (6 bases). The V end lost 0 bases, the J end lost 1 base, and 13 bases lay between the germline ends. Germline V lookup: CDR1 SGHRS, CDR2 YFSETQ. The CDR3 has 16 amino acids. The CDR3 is CASSLEPGHLNYGYTF. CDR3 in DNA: TGCGCCAGCAGCTTGGAACCGGGACACCTTAACTATGGCTACACCTTC.

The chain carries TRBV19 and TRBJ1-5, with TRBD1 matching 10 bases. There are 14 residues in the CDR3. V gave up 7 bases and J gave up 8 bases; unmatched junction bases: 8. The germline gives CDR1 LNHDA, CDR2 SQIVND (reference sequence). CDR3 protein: CASTGQGGREPQHF. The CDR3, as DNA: TGTGCCAGTACAGGACAGGGGGGTAGGGAGCCCCAGCATTTT.

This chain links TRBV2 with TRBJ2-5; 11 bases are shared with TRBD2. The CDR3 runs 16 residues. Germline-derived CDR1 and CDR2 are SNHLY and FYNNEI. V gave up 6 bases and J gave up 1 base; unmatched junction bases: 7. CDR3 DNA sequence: TGTGCCAGCAGCGGCTGGCTAGCGGGGGGCCAAGAGACCCAGTACTTC. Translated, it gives CASSGWLAGGQETQYF.

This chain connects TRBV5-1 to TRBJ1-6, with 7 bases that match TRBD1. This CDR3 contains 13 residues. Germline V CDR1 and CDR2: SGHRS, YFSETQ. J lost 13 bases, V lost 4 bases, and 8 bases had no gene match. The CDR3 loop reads CASSRDSQSPLHF. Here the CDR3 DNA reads TGCGCCAGCAGCAGGGACAGCCAATCGCCCCTCCACTTT.

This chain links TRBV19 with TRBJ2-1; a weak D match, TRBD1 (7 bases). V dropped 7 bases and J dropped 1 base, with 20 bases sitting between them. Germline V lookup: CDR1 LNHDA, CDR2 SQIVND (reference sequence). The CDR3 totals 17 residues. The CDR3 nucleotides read TGTGCCAGTACGAGAGGAGGGGGCGGATATTCCTACAATGAGCAGTTCTTC. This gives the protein CASTRGGGGYSYNEQFF.

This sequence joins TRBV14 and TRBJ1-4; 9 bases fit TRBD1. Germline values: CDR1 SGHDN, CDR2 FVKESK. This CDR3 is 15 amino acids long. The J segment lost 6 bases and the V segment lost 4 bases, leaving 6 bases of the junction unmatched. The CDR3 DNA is TGTGCCAGCAGCCCGAACAGGGGGCGCCATGAAAAACTGTTTTTT. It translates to CASSPNRGRHEKLFF.

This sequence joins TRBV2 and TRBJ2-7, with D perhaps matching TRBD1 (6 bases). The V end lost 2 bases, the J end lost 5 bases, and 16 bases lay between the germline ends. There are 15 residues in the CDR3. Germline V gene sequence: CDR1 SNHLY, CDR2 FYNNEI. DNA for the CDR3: TGTGCCAGCAGTGAACTGACAGGTAAAGTCCACGAGCAGTACTTC. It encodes CASSELTGKVHEQYF. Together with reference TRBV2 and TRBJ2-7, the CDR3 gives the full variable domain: EPEVTQTPSHQVTQMGQEVILRCVPISNHLYFYWYRQILGQKVEFLVSFYNNEISEKSEIFDDQFSVERPDGSNFTLKIRSTKLEDSAMYFCASSELTGKVHEQYFGPGTRLTVT.

The CDR3 spells CASSLMGGGNQPQHF. The CDR3 nucleotides are TGTGCCAGCAGCTTGATGGGAGGAGGCAATCAGCCCCAGCATTTT. The V and J genes are TRBV5-5 and TRBJ1-5, with D hard to call. V lost 1 base and J lost 2, with 10 bases in between. Germline loops: CDR1 SGHKS, CDR2 YYEKEE (reference sequence). The length of the CDR3 is 15 residues.

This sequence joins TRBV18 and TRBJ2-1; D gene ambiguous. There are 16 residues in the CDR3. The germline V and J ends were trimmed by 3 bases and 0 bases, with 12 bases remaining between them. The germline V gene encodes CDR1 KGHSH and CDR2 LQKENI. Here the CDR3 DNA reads TGTGCCAGCTCACCCCTGGCGGTGAGCTCCTACAATGAGCAGTTCTTC. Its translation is CASSPLAVSSYNEQFF.

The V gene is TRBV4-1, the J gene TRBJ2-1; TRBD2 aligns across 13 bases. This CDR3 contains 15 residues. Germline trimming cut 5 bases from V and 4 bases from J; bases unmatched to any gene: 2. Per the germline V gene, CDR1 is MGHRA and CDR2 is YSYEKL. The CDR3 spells CASSTTSGGYNEQFF. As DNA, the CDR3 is TGCGCCAGCAGCACGACTAGCGGGGGGTACAATGAGCAGTTCTTC.

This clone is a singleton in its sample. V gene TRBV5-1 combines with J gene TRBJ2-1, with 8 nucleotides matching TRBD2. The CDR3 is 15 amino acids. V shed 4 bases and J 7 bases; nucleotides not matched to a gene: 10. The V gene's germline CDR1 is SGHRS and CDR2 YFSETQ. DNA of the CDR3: TGCGCCAGCAGCCCATCTCCGGGGGGGCGGAATGAGCAGTTCTTC. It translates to CASSPSPGGRNEQFF.